The following is a T cell receptor beta chain sequence with its context. Its specificity is unknown. There are 15 residues in the CDR3. The V and J ends lost 10 bases and 1 base, in that order; junction bases with no gene match: 6. CDR1 ENHRY and CDR2 SYGVKD come from the germline V gene. The data stem from a study of Ad26.COV2.S vaccination and SARS-CoV-2 variants. Broader study findings: Vaccine recipients posted higher spike-specific TCR breadth than their placebo counterparts. Participants given vaccine showed non-spike TCR breadth similar to that of placebo recipients.

Sequencing was performed with immunoSEQ multiplex PCR; in TCRdb, only in-frame clones are kept and a portion is missing. The sample lists about 350,000 clones, under 95% seen once, with 3.9% in the top ten. The source of this sequence is a human donor who had recovered from COVID-19. This chain links TRBV10-3 with TRBJ2-3; 12 nucleotides match TRBD2. This specimen consisted of peripheral blood, obtained after recovery from COVID-19. The CDR3 DNA reads as TGTGCCACAACTAGCGGGGGGCAACGCACAGATACGCAGTATTTT. Its translation is CATTSGGQRTDTQYF.